This is a list of T cell receptor beta chains from one sample in a study of blood T cell repertoires in COVID-19. Data came from immunoSEQ multiplex PCR; TCRdb stores just in-frame clones and leaves some out. The sample includes about 350,000 clones, less than 90% of them seen just once. The material sequenced was PBMCs or T cells enriched from blood (not recorded which). The origin of the receptors is a woman aged 25 to 39 who had recovered from COVID-19. CDR3s include the opening cysteine and the closing phenylalanine or tryptophan. D genes are given only for firm matches. The listing skips clone size in some rows; elsewhere it reads once, few, many or a size class.

v_gene,j_gene,abundance,d_gene,CDR3nt,CDR3aa
TRBV6-5,TRBJ2-3,NA,NA,TGTGCCAGCAGTTATGGGCAAGGCACAGATACGCAGTATTTT,CASSYGQGTDTQYF
TRBV5-1,TRBJ2-5,NA,TRBD1,TGCGCCAGCAGCTTGTCGGACAGGGTAGAGACCCAGTACTTC,CASSLSDRVETQYF
TRBV6-1,TRBJ1-1,NA,NA,TGTGCCAGCAGTGACAACATGAACACTGAAGCTTTCTTT,CASSDNMNTEAFF
TRBV3-1/TRBV3-2,TRBJ2-1,NA,NA,TGTGCCAGCAGCCATAGGCAAGACTATGAGCAGTTCTTC,CASSHRQDYEQFF
TRBV5-8,TRBJ1-5,NA,NA,TGTGCCAGCAGCTTCTTACAGGGTTATCAGCCCCAGCATTTT,CASSFLQGYQPQHF
TRBV2,TRBJ2-7,once,NA,TGTGCCAGCAGTGTAGCGGGACAGGTGAGCTACGAGCAGTACTTC,CASSVAGQVSYEQYF
TRBV27,TRBJ2-7,NA,NA,TGTGCCAGCAGTTTATGGGTAGGAGGGGACGAGCAGTACTTC,CASSLWVGGDEQYF
TRBV7-8,TRBJ1-1,NA,TRBD1,TGTGCCAGCAGCACGGACAGGGGCACTGAAGCTTTCTTT,CASSTDRGTEAFF
TRBV5-1,TRBJ2-1,NA,NA,TGCGCCAGCAGCCCGGCCGGGGAAACCTACAATGAGCAGTTCTTC,CASSPAGETYNEQFF
TRBV27,TRBJ2-7,NA,TRBD1,TGTGCCAGCAGTTTACTAACACAGGGGATAACCGAGCAGTACTTC,CASSLLTQGITEQYF
TRBV29-1,TRBJ1-3,NA,TRBD1,TGCAGCGTTTCAGGGGGCTACTCTGGAAACACCATATATTTT,CSVSGGYSGNTIYF
TRBV2,TRBJ1-3,NA,NA,TGTGCCAGCAGTGAAAATCCCGGGAACACCATATATTTT,CASSENPGNTIYF
TRBV6-5,TRBJ2-5,once,NA,TGTGCCAGCAGGGAGACAGGAGAGACCCAGTACTTC,CASRETGETQYF
TRBV14,TRBJ2-7,NA,NA,TGTGCCAGCAGCCAAGACTCACTAGAGCAGTACTTC,CASSQDSLEQYF
TRBV5-4,TRBJ2-6,NA,NA,TGTGCCAGCAGCGTCAGCTCTGGGGCCAACGTCCTGACTTTC,CASSVSSGANVLTF
TRBV29-1,TRBJ1-1,NA,NA,TGCAGCGTTACGTACAGGGTTAACACTGAAGCTTTCTTT,CSVTYRVNTEAFF
TRBV2,TRBJ2-2,NA,TRBD1,TGTGCCAGCCGCCTCCAGGGGGCGTTTGCCGGGGAGCTGTTTTTT,CASRLQGAFAGELFF
TRBV9,TRBJ2-2,NA,NA,TGTGCCAGCAGCCCCCAGGGATGGTCCGGGGAGCTGTTTTTT,CASSPQGWSGELFF
TRBV7-9,TRBJ1-2,once,TRBD1,TGTGCCAGCAGCTTTGAGGGGGCAAGGGGCTACACCTTC,CASSFEGARGYTF
TRBV30,TRBJ1-5,NA,TRBD1,TGTGCCTGGAGGGGACAGGCCCTAGGAGATCAGCCCCAGCATTTT,CAWRGQALGDQPQHF
TRBV19,TRBJ2-7,NA,TRBD2,TGTGCCAGTAGTACGCGAGCGGGAGGGGAGGCGCAGTACTTC,CASSTRAGGEAQYF
TRBV6-2/TRBV6-3,TRBJ1-5,NA,NA,TGTGCCAGCAGTTACCCTCTGTCTCAGCCCCAGCATTTT,CASSYPLSQPQHF
TRBV4-1,TRBJ2-3,NA,TRBD2,TGCGCCAGCAGCCAAGAAGTTAGCGGGAGGGCAGCTAGCACAGATACGCAGTATTTT,CASSQEVSGRAASTDTQYF